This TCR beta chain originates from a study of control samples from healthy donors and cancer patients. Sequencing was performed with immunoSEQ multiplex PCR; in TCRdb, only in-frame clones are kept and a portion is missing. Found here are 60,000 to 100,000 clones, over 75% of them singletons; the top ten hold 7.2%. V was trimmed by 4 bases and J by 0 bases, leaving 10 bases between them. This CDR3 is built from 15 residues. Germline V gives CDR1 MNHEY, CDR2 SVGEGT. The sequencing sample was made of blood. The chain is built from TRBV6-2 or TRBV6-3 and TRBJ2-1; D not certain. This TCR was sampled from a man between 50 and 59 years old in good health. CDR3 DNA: TGTGCCAGCAGTTTCGGGTCAAGCTCCTACAATGAGCAGTTCTTC. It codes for CASSFGSSSYNEQFF.